This T cell receptor (beta chain) was sequenced in a study of blood T cell repertoires in COVID-19. Study summary: Sources were T cells, B-cell-depleted T cells, or PBMCs; the material itself was cDNA or gDNA.

How the authors handled the data: Reference gene primer amplification in the assay estimated nucleated cell counts. Produced via immunoSEQ multiplex PCR; TCRdb's table is partial and in-frame only. The DNA gave D and trimming, while V, J and clone size come from that table. The sample gives approximately 260,000 clones, about 81% of which show up once; 12% is in the top ten. The CDR3 spans 15 residues. Germline V gene sequence: CDR1 SGHVS, CDR2 FNYEAQ. V was clipped by 4 bases and J by 2 bases; unmatched bases: 6. Sequencing was carried out using peripheral blood. The receptor was derived from an older woman with active or convalescent COVID-19. V is TRBV7-6 and J is TRBJ2-3, with 7 bases fitting TRBD1. CDR3 in amino acids: CASSSTGRDTDTQYF. CDR3 sequence (DNA): TGTGCCAGCAGCTCGACAGGGAGAGACACAGATACGCAGTATTTT.